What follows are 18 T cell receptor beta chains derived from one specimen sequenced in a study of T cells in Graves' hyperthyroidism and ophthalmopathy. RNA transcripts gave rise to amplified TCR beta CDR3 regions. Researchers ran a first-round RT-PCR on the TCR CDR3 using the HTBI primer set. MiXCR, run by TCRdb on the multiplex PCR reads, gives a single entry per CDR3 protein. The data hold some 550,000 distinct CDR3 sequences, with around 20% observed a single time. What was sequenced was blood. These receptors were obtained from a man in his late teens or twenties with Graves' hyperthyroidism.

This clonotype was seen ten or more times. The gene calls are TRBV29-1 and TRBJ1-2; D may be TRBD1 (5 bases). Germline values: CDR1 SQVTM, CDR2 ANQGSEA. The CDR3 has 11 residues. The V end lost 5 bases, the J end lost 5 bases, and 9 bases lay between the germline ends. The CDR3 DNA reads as TGCAGCGTTTCGGACAATTATGGCTACACCTTC. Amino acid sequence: CSVSDNYGYTF.

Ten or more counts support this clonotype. This CDR3 reads CASLSLYGYTF. The DNA of the CDR3 is TGTGCCAGTCTAAGCCTCTATGGCTACACCTTC. V usage is TRBV19 and J usage is TRBJ1-2; D not resolved. Germline CDR1 LNHDA, CDR2 SQIVND (reference sequence). V lost 8 bases and J lost 4, with 8 bases in between. The CDR3 is 11 residues long.

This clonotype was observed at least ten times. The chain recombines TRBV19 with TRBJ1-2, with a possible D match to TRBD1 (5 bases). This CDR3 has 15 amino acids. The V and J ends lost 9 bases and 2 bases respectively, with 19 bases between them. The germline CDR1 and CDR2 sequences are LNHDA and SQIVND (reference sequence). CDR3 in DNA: TGTGCCAGCATTAAGTCATATGGGGGGAACTATGGCTACACCTTC. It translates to CASIKSYGGNYGYTF. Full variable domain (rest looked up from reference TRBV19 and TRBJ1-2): DGGITQSPKYLFRKEGQNVTLSCEQNLNHDAMYWYRQDPGQGLRLIYYSQIVNDFQKGDIAEGYSVSREKKESFPLTVTSAQKNPTAFYLCASIKSYGGNYGYTFGSGTRLTVV.

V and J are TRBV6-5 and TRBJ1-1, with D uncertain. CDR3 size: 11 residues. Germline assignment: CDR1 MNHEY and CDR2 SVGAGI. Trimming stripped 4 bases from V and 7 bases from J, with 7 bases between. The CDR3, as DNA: TGTGCCAGCAGTTCCTCGAATGAAGCTTTCTTT. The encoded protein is CASSSSNEAFF.

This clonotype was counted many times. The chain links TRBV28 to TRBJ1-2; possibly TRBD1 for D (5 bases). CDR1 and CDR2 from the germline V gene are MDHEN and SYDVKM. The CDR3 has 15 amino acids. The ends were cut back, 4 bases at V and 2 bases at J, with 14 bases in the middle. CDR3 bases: TGTGCCAGCAGTTCCTCTGGGGGTTCAAACTATGGCTACACCTTC. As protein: CASSSSGGSNYGYTF.

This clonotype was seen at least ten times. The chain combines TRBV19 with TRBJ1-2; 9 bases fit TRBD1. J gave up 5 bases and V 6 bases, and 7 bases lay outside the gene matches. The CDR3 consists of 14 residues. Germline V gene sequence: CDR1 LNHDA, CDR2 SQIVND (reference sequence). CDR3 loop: CASSIPGQGYGYTF. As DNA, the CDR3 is TGTGCCAGTAGCATTCCGGGACAGGGATATGGCTACACCTTC. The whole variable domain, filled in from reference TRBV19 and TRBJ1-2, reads DGGITQSPKYLFRKEGQNVTLSCEQNLNHDAMYWYRQDPGQGLRLIYYSQIVNDFQKGDIAEGYSVSREKKESFPLTVTSAQKNPTAFYLCASSIPGQGYGYTFGSGTRLTVV.

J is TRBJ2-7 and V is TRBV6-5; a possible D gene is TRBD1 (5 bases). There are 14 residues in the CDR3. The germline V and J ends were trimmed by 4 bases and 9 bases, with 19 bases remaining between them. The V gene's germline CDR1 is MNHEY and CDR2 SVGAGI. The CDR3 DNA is TGTGCCAGCAGTTTACGACAGACCCCCTTCGGGCAGTACTTC. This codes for CASSLRQTPFGQYF.

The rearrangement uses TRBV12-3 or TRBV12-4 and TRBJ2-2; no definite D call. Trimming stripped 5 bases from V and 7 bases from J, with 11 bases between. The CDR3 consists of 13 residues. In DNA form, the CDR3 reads TGTGCCAGCAGTCTCGGGCGTAGCGGGGAGCTGTTTTTT. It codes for CASSLGRSGELFF.

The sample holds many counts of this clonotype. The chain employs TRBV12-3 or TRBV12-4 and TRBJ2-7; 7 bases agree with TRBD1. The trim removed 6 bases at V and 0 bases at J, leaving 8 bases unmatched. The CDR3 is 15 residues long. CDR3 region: CASSSGQDPSYEQYF. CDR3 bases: TGTGCCAGCAGCTCCGGACAGGATCCCTCCTACGAGCAGTACTTC.

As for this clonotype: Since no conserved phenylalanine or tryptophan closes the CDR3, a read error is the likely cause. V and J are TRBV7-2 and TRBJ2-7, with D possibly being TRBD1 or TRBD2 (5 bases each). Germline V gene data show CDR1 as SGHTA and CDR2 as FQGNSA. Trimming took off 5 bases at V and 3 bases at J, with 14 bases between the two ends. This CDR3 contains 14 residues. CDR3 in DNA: TGTGCCAGCAGCCCTGACGGGGCCTACTACGAGCAGTACTCC. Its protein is CASSPDGAYYEQYS.

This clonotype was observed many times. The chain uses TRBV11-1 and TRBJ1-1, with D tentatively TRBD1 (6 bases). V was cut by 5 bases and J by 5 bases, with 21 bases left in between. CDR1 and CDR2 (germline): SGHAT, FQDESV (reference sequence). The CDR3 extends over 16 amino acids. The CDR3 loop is CASSPPLGARGTEAFF. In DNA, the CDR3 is TGTGCCAGCAGCCCACCTTTGGGGGCGAGAGGGACTGAAGCTTTCTTT.

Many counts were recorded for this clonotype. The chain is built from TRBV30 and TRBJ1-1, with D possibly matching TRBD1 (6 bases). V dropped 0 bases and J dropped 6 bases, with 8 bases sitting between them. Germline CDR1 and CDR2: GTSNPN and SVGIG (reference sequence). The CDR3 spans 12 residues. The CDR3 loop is CAWSVGGSEAFF. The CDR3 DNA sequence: TGTGCCTGGAGTGTAGGGGGGTCTGAAGCTTTCTTT.

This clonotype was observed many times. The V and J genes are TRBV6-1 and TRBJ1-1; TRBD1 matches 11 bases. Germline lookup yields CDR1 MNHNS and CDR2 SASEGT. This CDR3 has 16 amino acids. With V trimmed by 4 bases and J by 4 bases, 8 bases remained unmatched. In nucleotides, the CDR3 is TGTGCCAGCAGTGTTTTCACCGGGACAGGGGGCACTGAAGCTTTCTTT. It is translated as CASSVFTGTGGTEAFF.

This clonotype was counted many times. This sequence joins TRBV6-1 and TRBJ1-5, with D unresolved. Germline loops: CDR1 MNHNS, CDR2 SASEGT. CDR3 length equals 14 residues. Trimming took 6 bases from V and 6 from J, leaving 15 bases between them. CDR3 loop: CASRDQVVTQPQHF. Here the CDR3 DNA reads TGTGCCAGCAGAGACCAGGTCGTGACTCAGCCCCAGCATTTT.

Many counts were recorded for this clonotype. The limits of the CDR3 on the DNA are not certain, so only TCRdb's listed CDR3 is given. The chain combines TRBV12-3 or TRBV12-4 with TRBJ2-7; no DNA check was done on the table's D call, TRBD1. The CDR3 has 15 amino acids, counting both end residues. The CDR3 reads CASSFSGQGAYEQYF.

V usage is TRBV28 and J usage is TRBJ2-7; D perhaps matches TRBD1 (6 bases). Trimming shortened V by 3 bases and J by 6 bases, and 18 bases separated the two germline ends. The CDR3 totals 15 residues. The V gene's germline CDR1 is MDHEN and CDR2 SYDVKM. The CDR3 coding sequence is TGTGCCAGCAGTTTGCCGGAGGACAGCTTGGGCGAGCAGTACTTC. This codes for CASSLPEDSLGEQYF.

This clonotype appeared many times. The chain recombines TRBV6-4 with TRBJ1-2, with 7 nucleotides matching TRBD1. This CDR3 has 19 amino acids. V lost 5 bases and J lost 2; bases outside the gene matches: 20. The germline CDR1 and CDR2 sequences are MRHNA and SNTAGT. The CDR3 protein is CASSPNLRTGHTRNYGYTF. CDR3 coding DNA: TGTGCCAGCAGTCCCAACCTTCGGACAGGCCATACCCGAAACTATGGCTACACCTTC.

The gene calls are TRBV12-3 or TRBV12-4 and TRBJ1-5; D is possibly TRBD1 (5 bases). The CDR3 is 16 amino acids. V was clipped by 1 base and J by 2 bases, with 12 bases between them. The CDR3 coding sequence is TGTGCCAGCAGTTTAGATTCCATGGGGGGCAATCAGCCCCAGCATTTT. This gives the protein CASSLDSMGGNQPQHF.